This paragraph covers one T cell receptor beta chain sequence. The V segment lost 3 bases and the J segment 4 bases; nucleotides outside the gene matches: 2. CDR3 length: 13 amino acids. Germline CDR1 SQVTM, CDR2 ANQGSEA. Recruitment covered about 25 US areas and drew participants whose ages spanned roughly 18 to 100 years. Cohort placement rested on clinical history that participants reported themselves. This specimen comes from a study of blood T cell repertoires in COVID-19. Per the original data handling: Reference gene primers were amplified, and this amplification served to estimate nucleated cell counts. Some clones are missing from TCRdb's copy, which holds only in-frame ones; the method was immunoSEQ multiplex PCR. The V and J calls and the clone size are those of that table, but D and trimming were determined from the DNA. The table has about 160,000 clones, over 70% seen once.

This TCR was sampled from a woman in her thirties or forties with acute COVID-19. The sequenced material came from PBMCs or T cells enriched from blood (not recorded which). V and J are TRBV29-1 and TRBJ1-2; 10 bases match TRBD1. The CDR3 here is CSVEWDRGYGYTF. In DNA form, the CDR3 reads TGCAGCGTTGAGTGGGACAGGGGCTATGGCTACACCTTC.